The rows below give T cell receptor beta chains drawn from one sample of a study of blood T cell repertoires in COVID-19. Some clones are missing from TCRdb's copy, which holds only in-frame ones; the method was immunoSEQ multiplex PCR. The table lists over 150,000 clones, about 80% of them singletons. The specimen sequenced was peripheral blood. These receptors were taken from a woman over 75 with acute or convalescent COVID-19. The CDR3 runs from the conserved cysteine through the conserved F or W. Fields, in order: J gene, D gene, V gene, clone size, CDR3 protein, CDR3 DNA. A D gene is named only where the DNA matches it firmly. Only part of the rows carry a size: once, few, many, or a class if the clone is expanded.

TRBJ2-5 | TRBD2 | TRBV6-5 | . | CASKSLAGVETQYF | TGTGCCAGCAAATCACTAGCGGGAGTGGAGACCCAGTACTTC
TRBJ2-7 | TRBD1 | TRBV11-2 | . | CASSPGTGVEQYF | TGTGCCAGCAGCCCCGGGACAGGGGTCGAGCAGTACTTC
TRBJ1-2 | TRBD1 | TRBV19 | . | CASSLSQGGGYTF | TGTGCCAGTAGTCTCTCGCAGGGGGGAGGCTACACCTTC
TRBJ2-1 | . | TRBV28 | . | CASSLEATLSQFF | TGTGCCAGCAGTTTAGAGGCTACATTATCCCAGTTCTTC
TRBJ2-7 | TRBD2 | TRBV30 | . | CAYAGLANYEQYF | TGTGCCTATGCGGGACTAGCGAACTACGAGCAGTACTTC
TRBJ2-2 | TRBD2 | TRBV7-8 | . | CASSPLRGGRAGGELFF | TGTGCCAGCAGCCCTTTACGTGGCGGGAGGGCCGGCGGGGAGCTGTTTTTT
TRBJ2-7 | TRBD2 | TRBV20-1 | . | CSASLLASGKRNEQYF | TGCAGTGCTAGTTTATTGGCTAGCGGAAAACGGAACGAGCAGTACTTC
TRBJ1-5 | TRBD1 | TRBV6-2/TRBV6-3 | . | CASSLTGGSQPQHF | TGTGCCAGCAGTCTGACAGGGGGGAGTCAGCCCCAGCATTTT
TRBJ1-1 | . | TRBV3-1/TRBV3-2 | . | CASSQNYADTEAFF | TGTGCCAGCAGCCAAAACTACGCGGACACTGAAGCTTTCTTT
TRBJ2-7 | . | TRBV7-9 | . | CASSSGQPAYEQYF | TGTGCCAGCAGCTCCGGACAGCCCGCCTACGAGCAGTACTTC
TRBJ1-2 | . | TRBV30 | . | CAWGPPRGGYTF | TGTGCCTGGGGCCCGCCCAGGGGTGGCTACACCTTC
TRBJ2-5 | TRBD1 | TRBV19 | . | CASSRGQGIQETQYF | TGTGCCAGTAGTAGGGGACAGGGGATACAAGAGACCCAGTACTTC
TRBJ2-6 | . | TRBV19 | . | CASKKGSAGANVLTF | TGTGCCAGTAAAAAGGGGTCCGCTGGGGCCAACGTCCTGACTTTC
TRBJ1-1 | . | TRBV7-8 | few | CASSPEGYTEAFF | TGTGCCAGCAGCCCGGAGGGGTACACTGAAGCTTTCTTT
TRBJ1-4 | TRBD1 | TRBV6-5 | . | CATKQGAGTNEKLFF | TGTGCCACCAAACAGGGGGCGGGAACTAATGAAAAACTGTTTTTT
TRBJ2-4 | TRBD1 | TRBV7-2 | few | CASSWGQGSAKNIQYF | TGTGCCAGCAGCTGGGGACAGGGGAGCGCCAAAAACATTCAGTACTTC
TRBJ1-3 | . | TRBV5-8 | . | CASNPGPSGNTIYF | TGTGCCAGCAATCCAGGGCCTTCTGGAAACACCATATATTTT
TRBJ1-2 | TRBD1 | TRBV28 | . | CASSLETGAGGYTF | TGTGCCAGCAGTTTAGAGACAGGGGCCGGAGGCTACACCTTC
TRBJ2-1 | TRBD2 | TRBV6-5 | once | CASSLGLAGEQFF | TGTGCCAGCAGTTTGGGACTAGCGGGGGAGCAGTTCTTC
TRBJ2-3 | . | TRBV6-5 | . | CASSYTGTLTDTQYF | TGTGCCAGCAGTTACACCGGGACTCTCACAGATACGCAGTATTTT
TRBJ1-1 | . | TRBV30 | . | CAWTLTENTEAFF | TGTGCCTGGACCCTGACAGAGAACACTGAAGCTTTCTTT
TRBJ2-7 | . | TRBV18 | . | CASSPGAWSYEQYF | TGTGCCAGCTCACCGGGGGCTTGGTCCTACGAGCAGTACTTC
TRBJ2-7 | TRBD1 | TRBV28 | . | CASSLERSGQGSEQYF | TGTGCCAGCAGTTTAGAAAGGTCGGGACAGGGGAGCGAGCAGTACTTC
TRBJ1-3 | TRBD1 | TRBV28 | . | CASKGQVEKGNTIYF | TGTGCCAGCAAAGGACAGGTCGAGAAAGGAAACACCATATATTTT
TRBJ1-2 | . | TRBV6-5 | . | CASSPGDAGGYTF | TGTGCCAGCAGCCCAGGGGATGCTGGGGGCTACACCTTC
TRBJ1-5 | . | TRBV19 | . | CASTPPPGRDFQPQHF | TGTGCCAGCACACCTCCTCCCGGCAGGGACTTTCAGCCCCAGCATTTT
TRBJ1-5 | TRBD1 | TRBV28 | . | CASSEGQGEIYSNQPQHF | TGTGCCAGCAGCGAAGGACAGGGTGAGATATATAGCAATCAGCCCCAGCATTTT
TRBJ1-6 | . | TRBV7-8 | . | CASSLRAGGSPLHF | TGTGCCAGCAGCTTACGGGCAGGAGGTTCACCCCTCCACTTT
TRBJ2-7 | . | TRBV3-1/TRBV3-2 | few | CASSQANPGTPRF | TGTGCCAGCAGCCAAGCCAACCCCGGGACACCGCGGTTC
TRBJ2-5 | . | TRBV7-2 | . | CASSYPYGDQTQYF | TGTGCCAGCAGTTATCCTTACGGGGATCAGACCCAGTACTTC
TRBJ2-2 | . | TRBV7-2 | . | CASSLGPDTGELFF | TGTGCCAGCAGCTTAGGGCCTGACACCGGGGAGCTGTTTTTT
TRBJ2-1 | TRBD2 | TRBV10-2 | . | CASRGLAGQNEQFF | TGCGCCAGCAGAGGACTAGCGGGTCAAAATGAGCAGTTCTTC
TRBJ2-5 | TRBD1 | TRBV28 | . | CASRTGTEETQYF | TGTGCCAGCAGAACCGGGACAGAAGAGACCCAGTACTTC
TRBJ2-7 | TRBD2 | TRBV3-1/TRBV3-2 | . | CASSQDMSSGTWGQYF | TGTGCCAGCAGCCAAGATATGTCTAGCGGTACCTGGGGGCAGTACTTC
TRBJ2-7 | . | TRBV7-2 | . | CASSLRVAGTGGSEQYF | TGTGCCAGCAGCTTGAGGGTTGCCGGGACCGGGGGATCCGAGCAGTACTTC
TRBJ1-1 | TRBD1 | TRBV7-8 | . | CASSLMATGAIEAFF | TGTGCCAGCAGCTTAATGGCGACAGGGGCTATTGAAGCTTTCTTT
TRBJ1-4 | TRBD1 | TRBV5-6 | . | CASSLRTGGHEKLFF | TGTGCCAGCAGCTTAAGGACAGGGGGTCATGAAAAACTGTTTTTT
TRBJ2-1 | TRBD2 | TRBV4-2 | . | CASSQEGTSGISYNEQFF | TGTGCCAGCAGCCAAGAGGGTACTAGCGGTATCTCCTACAATGAGCAGTTCTTC
TRBJ2-3 | . | TRBV7-2 | . | CASSQSPVPTDTQYF | TGTGCCAGCAGCCAGTCGCCAGTCCCGACAGATACGCAGTATTTT
TRBJ2-7 | TRBD1 | TRBV7-3 | . | CASSRDRGYEQYF | TGTGCCAGCAGCCGGGACAGGGGGTACGAGCAGTACTTC
TRBJ1-1 | TRBD1 | TRBV28 | . | CASSLVRGQGAGRTEAFF | TGTGCCAGCAGCTTGGTCCGGGGACAGGGGGCGGGAAGGACTGAAGCTTTCTTT
TRBJ2-1 | TRBD2 | TRBV4-1 | . | CASSQANSGRDEQFF | TGCGCCAGCAGCCAGGCGAATAGCGGGAGGGATGAGCAGTTCTTC
TRBJ1-2 | . | TRBV20-1 | . | CSASLTFVTANYGYTF | TGCAGTGCTAGTCTCACTTTCGTTACAGCTAACTATGGCTACACCTTC
TRBJ2-5 | . | TRBV12-3/TRBV12-4 | . | CASSPGGRKTQYF | TGTGCCAGCAGCCCTGGGGGGAGGAAGACCCAGTACTTC
TRBJ1-1 | . | TRBV19 | . | CASSRYSLGAYEDYTEAFF | TGTGCCAGTAGTAGATATTCTTTAGGAGCGTATGAGGATTACACTGAAGCTTTCTTT
TRBJ1-5 | TRBD1 | TRBV27 | . | CASSPRQGINQPQHF | TGTGCCAGCAGTCCCCGACAGGGGATAAATCAGCCCCAGCATTTT